This T cell receptor (beta chain) was found in a study of blood T cell repertoires in COVID-19. CDR3 length: 15 amino acids. The germline gives CDR1 MNHEY, CDR2 SMNVEV (reference sequence). V was clipped by 4 bases and J by 4 bases, with 17 bases between them. Using immunoSEQ multiplex PCR, the repertoire was profiled, and TCRdb retains in-frame clones only, with some absent. The sample holds about 94,000 clones; approximately 74% are singletons and the top ten take 3.9%. The gene calls are TRBV27 and TRBJ2-7; TRBD2 is a possible D gene (6 bases). Sample: peripheral blood. This receptor was identified in a man in his 70s with COVID-19, enrolled during active disease. This CDR3 reads CASSYRLGGLYEQYF. Here the CDR3 DNA reads TGTGCCAGCAGTTACCGACTAGGAGGGTTGTACGAGCAGTACTTC.